This T cell receptor (gamma chain) emerged from a study of Vδ1+ human thymocytes. Of note for this clone: Its cognate antigen is unknown. Different DNA sequences within this sample yield the same CDR3.

Study-wide points: Unexpected Vdelta2 sequences could cause misinterpretation of bulk repertoire data. Thymic delta-chain repertoires held roughly 20% Vdelta2 sequences and few Vdelta3, despite high sort purity. Thymic TRG and TRD repertoires appeared highly polyclonal, with Gaussian CDR3 length distributions.

The V gene's germline CDR1 is GITISATS and CDR2 ISYDGTV (reference sequence). This CDR3 has 14 amino acids. V lost 0 bases and J lost 0; bases outside the gene matches: 2. The template was reverse-transcribed extracted RNA. Pooled V-gene forward primers with one constant-region reverse primer generated the CDR3 amplicons by multiplex PCR. TCRdb re-identified clones in the multiplex PCR reads via CATT. The sample has about 23,000 gamma-chain clones, approximately 13% seen once. After alphabeta T cell depletion, CD3+ Vdelta1+ Vdelta2- thymocytes were sorted. This receptor was taken from a child in the first two years of life who had congenital heart surgery. The V gene is TRGV9, the J gene TRGJ1 or TRGJ2. Input material: Vdelta1+ gamma-delta thymocytes from the thymus. Regarding subset: FACS-sorted CD3+ TCRalphabeta- TCRVdelta1+ TCRVdelta2- thymocytes. The CDR3 region is CALWEVLNYYKKLF. CDR3 coding DNA: TGTGCCTTGTGGGAGGTGCTGAATTATTATAAGAAACTCTTT.